Here is one T cell receptor beta chain with its context. Its antigen is unknown. This CDR3 has 13 amino acids. Germline V lookup: CDR1 DFQATT, CDR2 SNEGSKA (reference sequence). The data derive from a study of monozygotic twins with inflammatory bowel disease. Each sample's cDNA came from eight separate reactions. TCRdb reprocessed the 5' RACE reads; each CDR3 protein has one entry and no DNA is given. This repertoire includes about 160,000 distinct CDR3 sequences. Study-wide results and caveats: The analysis failed to separate different T cell subtypes.

This clonotype was obtained from a human donor with ulcerative colitis or Crohn's disease, or a healthy co-twin of an affected twin (not recorded which). The chain recombines TRBV20-1 with TRBJ2-3. Material for sequencing was blood. CDR3 protein: CSAAETSTDTQYF.